The entry that follows covers one T cell receptor (beta chain) sequence. The antigen is undetermined. This sample is part of a study of cytomegalovirus exposure and HLA in healthy donors. The study, taken as a whole, reports: The study designated fewer than 200 TCR beta chains cytomegalovirus-associated.

The CDR3 is 14 amino acids. Germline CDR1 SGHVS, CDR2 FNYEAQ. V gave up 11 bases and J gave up 1 base; unmatched junction bases: 9. The PCR ran on 60 Vbeta and 13 Jbeta primers. Here immunoSEQ multiplex PCR was the method, and the copy in TCRdb shows in-frame clones only, minus some. The table includes about 250,000 clones, around 80% detected once. The sample comprised PBMCs. The J gene is TRBJ2-3, the V gene TRBV7-6; 7 bases agree with TRBD1. The origin of this receptor is a girl aged 2 to 10 in good health and CMV-seronegative. The CDR3 here is CAVNRDRGTDTQYF. The CDR3 DNA reads TGTGCCGTAAACCGGGACAGAGGCACAGATACGCAGTATTTT.